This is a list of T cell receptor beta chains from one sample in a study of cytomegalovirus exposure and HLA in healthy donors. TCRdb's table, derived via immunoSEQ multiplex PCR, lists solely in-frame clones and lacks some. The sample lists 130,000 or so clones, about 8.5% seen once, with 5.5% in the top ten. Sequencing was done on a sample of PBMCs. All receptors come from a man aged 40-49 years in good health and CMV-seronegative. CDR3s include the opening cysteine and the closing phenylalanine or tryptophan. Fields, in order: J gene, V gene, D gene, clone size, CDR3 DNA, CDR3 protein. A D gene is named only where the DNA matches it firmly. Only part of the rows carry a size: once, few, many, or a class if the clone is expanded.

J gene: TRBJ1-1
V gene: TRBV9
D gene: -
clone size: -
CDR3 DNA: TGTGCCAGCAGCGTAAGGGGAGGGAACACTGAAGCTTTCTTT
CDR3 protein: CASSVRGGNTEAFF

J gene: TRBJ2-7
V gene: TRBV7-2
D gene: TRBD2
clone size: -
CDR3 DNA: TGTGCCAGCAGCTCGGGACTAGCGGCGAACGAGCAGTACTTC
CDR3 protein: CASSSGLAANEQYF

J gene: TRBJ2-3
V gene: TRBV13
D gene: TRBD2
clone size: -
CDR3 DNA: TGTGCCAGCAGCTTAGGAGGACTAGCCTCAGGAGGCACAGATACGCAGTATTTT
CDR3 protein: CASSLGGLASGGTDTQYF

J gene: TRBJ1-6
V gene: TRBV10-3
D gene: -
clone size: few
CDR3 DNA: TGTGCCATCAGACGTTCGGCGGGAGAAGTCAATTCACCCCTCCACTTT
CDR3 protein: CAIRRSAGEVNSPLHF

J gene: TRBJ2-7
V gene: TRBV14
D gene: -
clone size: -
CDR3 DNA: TGTGCCAGCAGCCAAGTGGGCGCAGGCTCCTACGAGCAGTACTTC
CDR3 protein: CASSQVGAGSYEQYF

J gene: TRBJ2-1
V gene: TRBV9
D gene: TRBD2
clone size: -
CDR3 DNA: TGTGCCAGCAGCGCGACTAGCCGTGAGCAGTTCTTC
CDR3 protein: CASSATSREQFF

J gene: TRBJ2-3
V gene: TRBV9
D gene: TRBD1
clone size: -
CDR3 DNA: TGTGCCAGCAGCGTCCGAGGACAGGGGCCAGATACGCAGTATTTT
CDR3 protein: CASSVRGQGPDTQYF

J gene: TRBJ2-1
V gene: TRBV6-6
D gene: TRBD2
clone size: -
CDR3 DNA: TGTGCCAGCAGTTACGGGGGGGGACCTTACAATGAGCAGTTCTTC
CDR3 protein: CASSYGGGPYNEQFF

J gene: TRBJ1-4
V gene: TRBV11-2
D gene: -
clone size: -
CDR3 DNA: TGTGCCAGCAGCGCCCGGGGAACTAATGAAAAACTGTTTTTT
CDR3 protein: CASSARGTNEKLFF

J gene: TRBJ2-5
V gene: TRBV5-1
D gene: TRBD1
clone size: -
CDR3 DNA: TGCGCCAGCTCCCGACAGGGGCCGGAAGAGACCCAGTACTTC
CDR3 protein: CASSRQGPEETQYF

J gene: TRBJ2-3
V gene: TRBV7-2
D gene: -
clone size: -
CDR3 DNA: TGTGCCAGCAGTCTTAGCCTTCGCACAGATACGCAGTATTTT
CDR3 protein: CASSLSLRTDTQYF

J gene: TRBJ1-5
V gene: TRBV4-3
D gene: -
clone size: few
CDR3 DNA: TGCGCCAGCAGCCAAGAGACTAACGGGCTTCAGCCCCAGCATTTT
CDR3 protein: CASSQETNGLQPQHF

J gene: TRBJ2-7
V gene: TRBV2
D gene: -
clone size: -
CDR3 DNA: TGTGCCAGCGGAGACTACGAGCAGTACTTC
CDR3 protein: CASGDYEQYF

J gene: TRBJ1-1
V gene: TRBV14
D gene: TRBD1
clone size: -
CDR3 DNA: TGTGCCAGCAGCCAAGACAGGGGGTATACTGAAGCTTTCTTT
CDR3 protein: CASSQDRGYTEAFF

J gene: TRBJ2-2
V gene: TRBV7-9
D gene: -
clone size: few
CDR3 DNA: TGTGCCAGCAGCCGGACAGGGGAGCTGTTTTTT
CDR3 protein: CASSRTGELFF

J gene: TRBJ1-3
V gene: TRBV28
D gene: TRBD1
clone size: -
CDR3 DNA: TGTGCCAGCAGTTCCCCCGGGGACAGGGTTGCGTGGGGAAACACCATATATTTT
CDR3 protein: CASSSPGDRVAWGNTIYF

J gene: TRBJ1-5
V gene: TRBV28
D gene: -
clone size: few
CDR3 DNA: TGTGCCAGCAGTCCCCTCAATCAGCCCCAGCATTTT
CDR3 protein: CASSPLNQPQHF

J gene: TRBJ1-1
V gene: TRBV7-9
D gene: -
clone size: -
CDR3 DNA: TGTGCCAGCAGCCCAAGGACAGAAGACACTGAAGCTTTCTTT
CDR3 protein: CASSPRTEDTEAFF

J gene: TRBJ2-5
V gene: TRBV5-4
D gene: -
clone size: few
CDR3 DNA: TGTGCCAGCAGCTTGCAGGCCACACAAGAGACCCAGTACTTC
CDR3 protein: CASSLQATQETQYF

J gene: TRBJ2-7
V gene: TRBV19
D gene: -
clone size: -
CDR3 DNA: TGTGCCAGTAGTATAGTGGGCAGCTCCTACGAGCAGTACTTC
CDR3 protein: CASSIVGSSYEQYF

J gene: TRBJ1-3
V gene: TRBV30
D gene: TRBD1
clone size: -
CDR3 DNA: TGTGCCTGGAGTGTACCGGGACAGGGTGCTGGAAACACCATATATTTT
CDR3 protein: CAWSVPGQGAGNTIYF

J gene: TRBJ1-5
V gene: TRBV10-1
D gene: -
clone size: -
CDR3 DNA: TGCGCCAGCAGCCTTTTCCGGGAAAGAGATCAGCCCCAGCATTTT
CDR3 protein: CASSLFRERDQPQHF

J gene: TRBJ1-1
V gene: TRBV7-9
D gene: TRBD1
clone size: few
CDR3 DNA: TGTGCCAGCAGCTCGCCGGGACAGGGGGGCACTGAAGCTTTCTTT
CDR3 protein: CASSSPGQGGTEAFF

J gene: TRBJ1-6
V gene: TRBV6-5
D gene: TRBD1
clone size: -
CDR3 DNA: TGTGCCAGCAGGGGTGGACAGGATAGCTTATCCCTCCACTTT
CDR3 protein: CASRGGQDSLSLHF

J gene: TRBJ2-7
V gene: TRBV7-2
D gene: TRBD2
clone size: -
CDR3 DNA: TGTGCCAGCAGCTTAGGGGGGACTAGCGGGGTACCAACCTACGAGCAGTACTTC
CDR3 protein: CASSLGGTSGVPTYEQYF

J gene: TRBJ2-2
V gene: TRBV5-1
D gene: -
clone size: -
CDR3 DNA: TGCGCCAGCAGCTTTCTCGGGGCCGGGGAGCTGTTTTTT
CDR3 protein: CASSFLGAGELFF

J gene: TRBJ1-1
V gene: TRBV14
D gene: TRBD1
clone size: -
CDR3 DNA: TGTGCCAGCAGCCCTTCGACAGGGGACATGAACACTGAAGCTTTCTTT
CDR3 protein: CASSPSTGDMNTEAFF

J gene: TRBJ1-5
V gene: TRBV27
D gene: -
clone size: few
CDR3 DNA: TGTGCCAGCAGCCTACAGGGAGCCCTGGGTCAGCCCCAGCATTTT
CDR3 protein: CASSLQGALGQPQHF

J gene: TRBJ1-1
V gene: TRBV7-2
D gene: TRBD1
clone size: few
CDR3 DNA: TGTGCCAGCAGCTTTAGGGCAGGGGGAACTGAAGCTTTCTTT
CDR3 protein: CASSFRAGGTEAFF

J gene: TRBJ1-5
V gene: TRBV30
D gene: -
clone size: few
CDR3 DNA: TGTGCCTGGAGTGCCGGACTAAGCAATCAGCCCCAGCATTTT
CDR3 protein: CAWSAGLSNQPQHF

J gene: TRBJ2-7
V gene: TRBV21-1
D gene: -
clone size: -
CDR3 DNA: TGTGCCAGCAGCAAAGCCCTTCGACTAGCGGGGGTCTCCTACGAGCAGTACTTC
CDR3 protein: CASSKALRLAGVSYEQYF

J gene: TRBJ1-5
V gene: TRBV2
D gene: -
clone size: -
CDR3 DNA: TGTGCCAGCAGCGACCGGAGGGCGGGTCAGCCCCAGCATTTT
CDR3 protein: CASSDRRAGQPQHF

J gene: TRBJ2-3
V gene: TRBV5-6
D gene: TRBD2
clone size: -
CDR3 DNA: TGTGCCAGCAGCGTCCTAGCGGGGGGGACAGATACGCAGTATTTT
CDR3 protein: CASSVLAGGTDTQYF

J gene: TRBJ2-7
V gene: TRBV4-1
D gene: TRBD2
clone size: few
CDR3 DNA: TGCGCCAGCAGCCAAGACCGGACTAGCGGGAGCTACGAGCAGTACTTC
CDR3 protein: CASSQDRTSGSYEQYF

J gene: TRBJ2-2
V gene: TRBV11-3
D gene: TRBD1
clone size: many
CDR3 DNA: TGTGCCAGCAGCGTGACGTTGGGGACAGGATTCGGGGAGCTGTTTTTT
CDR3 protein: CASSVTLGTGFGELFF

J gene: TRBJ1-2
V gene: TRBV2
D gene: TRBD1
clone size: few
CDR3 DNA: TGTGCCAGCAGTCGGACAGGGCCCTCCTATGGCTACACCTTC
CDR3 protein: CASSRTGPSYGYTF

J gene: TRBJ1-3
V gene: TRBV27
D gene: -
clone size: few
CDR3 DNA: TGTGCCAGCCGGACAGTTCCTGGAAACACCATATATTTT
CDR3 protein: CASRTVPGNTIYF

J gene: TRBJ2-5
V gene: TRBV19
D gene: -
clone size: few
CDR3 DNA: TGTGCCAGTAGTATAGACAGGGATCAAGAGACCCAGTACTTC
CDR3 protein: CASSIDRDQETQYF

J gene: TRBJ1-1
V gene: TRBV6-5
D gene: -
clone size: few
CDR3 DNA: TGTGCCAGCAGTTCAGGTAATTCCGAAGCTTTCTTT
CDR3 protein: CASSSGNSEAFF

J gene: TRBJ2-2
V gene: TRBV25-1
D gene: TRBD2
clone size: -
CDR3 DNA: TGTGCCAGCAGTGAAGTGGCCACGGGGCGGGGGGAAACCGGGGAGCTGTTTTTT
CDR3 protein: CASSEVATGRGETGELFF

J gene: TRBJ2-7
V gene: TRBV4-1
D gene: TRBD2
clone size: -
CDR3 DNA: TGCGCCAGCACCATACTAGCGGGGGACTCCTACGAGCAGTACTTC
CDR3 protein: CASTILAGDSYEQYF

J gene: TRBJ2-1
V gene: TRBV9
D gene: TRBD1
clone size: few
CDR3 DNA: TGTGCCAGCAGCGTAGAGGCAGGGGGTCGTTACAATGAGCAGTTCTTC
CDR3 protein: CASSVEAGGRYNEQFF

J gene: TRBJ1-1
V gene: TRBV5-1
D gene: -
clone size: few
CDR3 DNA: TGCGCCAGCGCGGGGGATGGGAACACTGAAGCTTTCTTT
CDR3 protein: CASAGDGNTEAFF